A single sample gave rise to the 2 T cell receptor beta chains below, sequenced in a study of shared clonotypes between healthy human individuals. Sequencing was performed with immunoSEQ multiplex PCR; in TCRdb, only in-frame clones are kept and a portion is missing. The table has some 2.3 million clones, approximately 93% seen once. The sequencing sample was made of naive CD4+ T cells from PBMCs. The sample's subset: CD45RA+ positively selected. The receptors derive from a man younger than 35 in good health. Some clones in this sample may be carry-over from other donors' samples.

This clone was found once. The gene calls are TRBV11-2 and TRBJ1-1; the D gene is possibly TRBD1 (5 bases). Germline V CDR1 and CDR2: SGHAT, FQNNGV. This CDR3 comprises 13 residues. V dropped 5 bases and J dropped 9 bases, with 16 bases sitting between them. CDR3 loop: CASSRRDHGQAFF. DNA of the CDR3: TGTGCCAGCAGCCGTCGGGACCACGGTCAAGCTTTCTTT.

This clone has a single count. The genes are TRBV5-1 and TRBJ2-2, with TRBD2 identical over 14 bases. Per germline, CDR1 SGHRS and CDR2 YFSETQ. V shed 3 bases, J shed 5 bases, and the junction held 6 bases outside the gene matches. The CDR3 has 17 amino acids. Here the CDR3 reads CASSWTSGRPGTGELFF. The CDR3 DNA sequence: TGCGCCAGCAGCTGGACTAGCGGGAGGCCGGGGACCGGGGAGCTGTTTTTT.